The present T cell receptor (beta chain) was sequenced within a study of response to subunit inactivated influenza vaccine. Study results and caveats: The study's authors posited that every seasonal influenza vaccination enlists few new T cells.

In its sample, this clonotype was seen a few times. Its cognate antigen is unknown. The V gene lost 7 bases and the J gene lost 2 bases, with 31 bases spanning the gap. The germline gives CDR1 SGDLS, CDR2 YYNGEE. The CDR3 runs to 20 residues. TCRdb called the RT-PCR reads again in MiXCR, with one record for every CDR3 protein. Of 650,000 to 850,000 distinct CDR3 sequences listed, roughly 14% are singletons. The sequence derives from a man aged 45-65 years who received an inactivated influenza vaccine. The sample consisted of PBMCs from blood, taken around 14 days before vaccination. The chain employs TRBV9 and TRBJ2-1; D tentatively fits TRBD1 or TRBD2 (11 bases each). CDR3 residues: CASYPTGTGGLAETYNEQFF. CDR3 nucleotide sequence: TGTGCCAGCTATCCCACCGGGACAGGGGGACTAGCGGAGACCTACAATGAGCAGTTCTTC.